This T cell receptor beta chain is drawn from a study of blood T cells in healthy people across ages. General study findings and limits: Per million T cells, TCR beta diversity dropped about linearly as age rose. Total diversity from one million sequenced T cells was likely underestimated.

A note on this clonotype: The antigen remains unidentified.

Together with a sample-barcoded 5' primer, a J-beta primer mix was included in a second PCR lasting about 7 to 11 cycles. Using its own MiXCR run on the 5' RACE reads, TCRdb lists one record per CDR3 protein. Altogether 660,000 or so distinct CDR3 sequences are present, about 54% being singletons, with the ten largest covering 30% to 45%. Germline trimming cut 0 bases from V and 3 bases from J; bases unmatched to any gene: 9. Germline CDR1 and CDR2: DFQATT and SNEGSKA (reference sequence). CDR3 length equals 17 residues. Sequenced material: blood. V and J are TRBV20-1 and TRBJ2-4; TRBD2 matches 9 bases. The sequence was obtained from a man aged 60 to 69 in good health. CDR3 nucleotide sequence: TGCAGTGCTAGAGATCCTGGCGGGGGGGCCGGCAAAAACATTCAGTACTTC. It codes for CSARDPGGGAGKNIQYF.